This T cell receptor beta chain was recovered during a study of T cells in Graves' hyperthyroidism and ophthalmopathy. From RNA transcripts, TCR beta CDR3 regions were amplified. The TCR CDR3 was amplified in a first-round RT-PCR using the HTBI primer set. TCRdb ran MiXCR on the multiplex PCR reads and lists one entry per CDR3 protein. The sample holds 700,000 or so distinct CDR3 sequences, roughly 15% seen once. In the ophthalmopathy cohort, Clinical Activity Score was at least 3, NOSPECS grade at least 4, and duration under 3 months. Uncontrolled infection, other autoimmune disease, pregnancy and lactation each barred patients from inclusion. Per the germline V gene, CDR1 is MNHEY and CDR2 is SVGEGT. This CDR3 has 11 amino acids. V lost 2 bases, J lost 4 bases, and 2 bases lay in between. This clonotype appeared a few times.

The TCR was taken from a woman aged 45 to 65 with Graves' ophthalmopathy. Input material: blood. The chain has TRBV6-2 or TRBV6-3 and TRBJ1-1, with unresolved D. Here the CDR3 reads CASSYATEAFF. Here the CDR3 DNA reads TGTGCCAGCAGTTACGCCACTGAAGCTTTCTTT.